This TCR beta chain was profiled in a study of blood T cell repertoires in COVID-19. The protocol was immunoSEQ multiplex PCR, while the TCRdb copy is restricted to in-frame clones and leaves out a portion. The sample has some 220,000 clones, about 90% seen once. Material: PBMCs or T cells enriched from blood (not recorded which). This TCR derives from a woman aged 50 to 60 in a cohort exposed to, infected with or recovered from COVID-19 (not recorded which).

The CDR3 nucleotides read TGCGCCAGCAGCCTGGTGGGGCAGGGCAACTATGGCTACACCTTC. This sequence encodes CASSLVGQGNYGYTF. This chain joins TRBV4-3 and TRBJ1-2; D might be TRBD1 (5 bases). CDR1 and CDR2 from the germline V gene are LGHNA and YSLEER. The CDR3 is 15 residues long. V was pared by 4 bases and J by 2 bases, with 14 bases between.